The 13 T cell receptor beta chains in this list originate from one sample, sequenced in a study of T cells in Graves' hyperthyroidism and ophthalmopathy. RNA transcripts were the template for amplifying TCR beta CDR3 regions. HTBI primers drove first-round RT-PCR of the TCR CDR3. MiXCR was run by TCRdb on the multiplex PCR reads, yielding one entry per CDR3 protein. The sample shows 600,000 or so distinct CDR3 sequences, 14% of them seen only once. The material sequenced was blood. The receptors derive from a woman in her late teens or twenties with Graves' ophthalmopathy.

This clonotype was counted ten times or more. The chain carries TRBV6-1 and TRBJ2-2, with D possibly TRBD2 on 6 matching bases. This CDR3 region has 14 residues. Germline loops: CDR1 MNHNS, CDR2 SASEGT. V lost 5 bases to trimming and J lost 3 bases, with 10 bases between them. The chain's CDR3 is CASSPLADTGELFF. The CDR3 DNA is TGTGCCAGCAGTCCGTTAGCGGACACCGGGGAGCTGTTTTTT.

This clonotype has just a few counts. The V and J genes are TRBV30 and TRBJ1-1; D might be TRBD1 (5 bases). V dropped 1 base and J dropped 1 base, with 25 bases sitting between them. This CDR3 spans 19 amino acids. Germline loops: CDR1 GTSNPN, CDR2 SVGIG (reference sequence). CDR3 residues: CAWSGTRIGIGLTNTEAFF. DNA for the CDR3: TGTGCCTGGAGTGGGACACGGATTGGGATAGGGCTAACGAACACTGAAGCTTTCTTT.

This clonotype was detected many times. The chain couples TRBV19 to TRBJ1-6; tentative D call: TRBD1 (6 bases). Germline V lookup: CDR1 LNHDA, CDR2 SQIVND (reference sequence). The ends were cut back, 6 bases at V and 11 bases at J, with 17 bases in the middle. The CDR3 consists of 14 residues. CDR3 region: CASSDPGQDTPLHF. For the CDR3, the DNA is TGTGCCAGTAGCGACCCGGGACAAGATACACCCCTCCACTTT.

This clonotype showed up just once. The rearrangement uses TRBV15 and TRBJ2-4; 8 bases align to TRBD1. In germline, CDR1 is LNHNV, CDR2 YYDKDF (reference sequence). The CDR3 is 17 residues long. The junction had 8 bases not matched to a gene; V was cut back by 0 bases and J by 4 bases. The CDR3 DNA follows: TGTGCCACCAGCAGAGATAAAAGCCGGACAGGGAAAAACATTCAGTACTTC. Translating it yields CATSRDKSRTGKNIQYF.

The chain recombines TRBV10-3 with TRBJ2-3; TRBD1 matches 9 bases. V trimming: 7 bases; J trimming: 2 bases; junction bases outside the gene matches: 4. The CDR3 runs to 14 residues. The germline CDR1 and CDR2 sequences are ENHRY and SYGVKD. The CDR3 here is CAITRDRATDTQYF. The CDR3 coding sequence is TGTGCCATCACCAGGGACAGGGCCACAGATACGCAGTATTTT.

This clonotype was recorded many times. The chain recombines TRBV15 with TRBJ2-7; 11 bases map to TRBD1. With 0 bases clipped from V and 5 bases from J, the junction kept 3 bases outside the gene matches. In germline, CDR1 is LNHNV, CDR2 YYDKDF (reference sequence). This CDR3 region has 15 residues. The CDR3 DNA follows: TGTGCCACCAGCAGAGACTGGACAGGGGGCCACGAGCAGTACTTC. The encoded protein is CATSRDWTGGHEQYF.

The J gene is TRBJ1-4, the V gene TRBV7-9; D not certain. This CDR3 comprises 13 residues. V was cut by 5 bases and J by 10 bases, with 14 bases left in between. Germline V gene sequence: CDR1 SEHNR, CDR2 FQNEAQ (reference sequence). For the CDR3, the DNA is TGTGCCAGCAGCCCAGGTAGCAGACTAAAACTGTTTTTT. Its translation is CASSPGSRLKLFF.

This clonotype was seen repeatedly, ten times or more. V usage is TRBV12-3 or TRBV12-4 and J usage is TRBJ1-1; D is possibly TRBD1 (6 bases). The CDR3 runs to 15 residues. Between the trimmed V and J ends, which lost 4 bases and 2 bases, there was a span of 14 bases. CDR3 in amino acids: CASSSRTDKNTEAFF. The CDR3 coding sequence is TGTGCCAGCAGTTCTCGGACAGACAAAAACACTGAAGCTTTCTTT.

This clonotype appeared many times. The V gene is TRBV7-2, the J gene TRBJ2-3, with 8 bases that match TRBD1. V lost 10 bases to trimming and J lost 2 bases; unmatched junction nucleotides: 8. Looked up from germline, CDR1 is SGHTA and CDR2 is FQGNSA. CDR3 length: 14 residues. CDR3 nucleotide sequence: TGTGCCATCCAGGGGGCGGATGCCACAGATACGCAGTATTTT. This encodes CAIQGADATDTQYF. Full variable domain (outside the CDR3, taken from reference TRBV7-2 and TRBJ2-3): GAGVSQSPSNKVTEKGKDVELRCDPISGHTALYWYRQSLGQGLEFLIYFQGNSAPDKSGLPSDRFSAERTGGSVSTLTIQRTQQEDSAVYLCAIQGADATDTQYFGPGTRLTVL.

This clonotype was recorded many times. V is TRBV2 and J is TRBJ1-3; D uncertain. Germline V gives CDR1 SNHLY, CDR2 FYNNEI. The V and J ends lost 7 bases and 0 bases respectively, with 13 bases between them. The CDR3 consists of 15 residues. The chain's CDR3 is CASTQGRSSGNTIYF. CDR3 in DNA: TGTGCCAGCACCCAAGGGAGGAGCTCTGGAAACACCATATATTTT.

As regards this clonotype: With a much larger clone just one base away, this may be a read error. The CDR3 DNA follows: TGTGCCAGCAGCCCCCCGGGTTTGGTAGATACGCAGTATTTT. Its translation is CASSPPGLVDTQYF. The V and J genes are TRBV9 and TRBJ2-3; D not resolved. Germline values: CDR1 SGDLS, CDR2 YYNGEE. The CDR3 length is 14 residues. The V end lost 4 bases, the J end lost 5 bases, and 14 bases lay between the germline ends.

This clonotype was observed many times. V and J are TRBV27 and TRBJ2-3; a possible D gene is TRBD2 (6 bases). V lost 7 bases and J lost 0, with 17 bases in between. CDR3 length: 16 residues. Germline V lookup: CDR1 MNHEY, CDR2 SMNVEV (reference sequence). CDR3 sequence: CASKGPAGWSTDTQYF. The CDR3 DNA reads as TGTGCCAGCAAGGGACCGGCGGGGTGGAGCACAGATACGCAGTATTTT.

The V call is TRBV10-3, the J call TRBJ2-3; D not resolved. Trimming left V 5 bases short and J 2 bases short, with 17 bases between. The V gene's germline CDR1 is ENHRY and CDR2 SYGVKD. The CDR3 is 16 residues long. The CDR3 loop is CAISSGRSEYTDTQYF. CDR3 sequence (DNA): TGTGCCATCAGTAGTGGCAGGTCAGAATACACAGATACGCAGTATTTT.